This T cell receptor (beta chain) was observed in a study of tumor-infiltrating lymphocytes in primary liver carcinoma. Overall study context: The patients, men and women alike, were aged 30 to 69 years.

A word on this clonotype: Antigen unknown.

There are 15 residues in the CDR3. The germline V gene has CDR1 ENHRY and CDR2 SYGVKD. Losses at the gene ends were 4 bases for V and 4 bases for J; bases not matched to a gene: 8. The blood RNA (from unsorted whole blood) was obtained, and germline DNA was also extracted. Study-level points and caveats: Tumors significantly exceeded blood in top-250-clone fraction (p = 0.039). Each sample was bulk and unsorted; consequently, CD4+ and CD8+ repertoires were not compared.

A primer in the constant region served to generate TCR beta cDNA from approximately 460 ng of total RNA. Libraries covering TCR beta were generated through three nested multiplex PCR rounds (using a slightly modified ARM-PCR). With TRBV1-TRBV30 forward primers and a C-beta reverse primer, the first two PCR rounds were run for around 11 cycles each. One entry per CDR3 protein results from TCRdb running MiXCR on the multiplex PCR reads. Of hundreds of thousands of distinct CDR3 sequences listed, roughly two thirds are singletons. Sequenced input: peripheral blood. The V call is TRBV10-3, the J call TRBJ1-1; 8 positions agree with TRBD1. This TCR was recovered from a man aged 35 to 55 with primary liver carcinoma and hepatitis B virus infection. CDR3 sequence (DNA): TGTGCCATCAGTGCAGGGGGCCAGCGTAGCACTGAAGCTTTCTTT. It is translated as CAISAGGQRSTEAFF.